This TCR beta chain was found in a study of cytomegalovirus exposure and HLA in healthy donors. Use of 60 Vbeta and 13 Jbeta primers characterized the PCR. The table came from immunoSEQ multiplex PCR; TCRdb's copy has only in-frame clones and leaves some out. The sample yields 120,000 to 150,000 clones, roughly 77% seen once. Germline assignment: CDR1 MNHEY and CDR2 SMNVEV (reference sequence). This CDR3 is 13 amino acids long. The V end lost 2 bases, the J end lost 7 bases, and 8 bases lay between the germline ends. This TCR was recovered from a female donor in good health and CMV-seronegative. The material sequenced was PBMCs. The chain has TRBV27 and TRBJ2-2; D call uncertain. The CDR3 nucleotides read TGTGCCAGCAGTTTAAAATCTAGCGGGGAGCTGTTTTTT. Amino acid sequence: CASSLKSSGELFF.